The clone carrying this T cell receptor beta chain was seen just once. What it binds is not known. TCRdb's copy holds only in-frame clones and misses some; the assay was immunoSEQ multiplex PCR. The sample shows approximately 280,000 clones, more than 75% of them seen only once. Trimming stripped 5 bases from V and 5 bases from J, with 16 bases between. Germline V CDR1 and CDR2: SGHTA, FQGTGA. This CDR3 region has 15 residues. These data originate in a study of cytomegalovirus exposure and HLA in healthy donors. Overall study context: In a later analysis, the roughly 110 validation repertoires were reported to have used the same platform as the approximately 670 first-cohort repertoires. Study-level points and caveats: TCR beta chains numbering more than 150 were designated cytomegalovirus-associated. Many donors carried some public TCRs, although rarity characterized most TCR sequences. The classifier reportedly diagnosed cytomegalovirus status with high sensitivity and specificity.

The specimen was PBMCs. The genes are TRBV7-3 and TRBJ2-1; D unresolved. The sequence came from a young woman in good health and CMV-seronegative. DNA of the CDR3: TGTGCCAGCAGCCCCGCGGCACTAAACCACAATGAGCAGTTCTTC. Translating it yields CASSPAALNHNEQFF.